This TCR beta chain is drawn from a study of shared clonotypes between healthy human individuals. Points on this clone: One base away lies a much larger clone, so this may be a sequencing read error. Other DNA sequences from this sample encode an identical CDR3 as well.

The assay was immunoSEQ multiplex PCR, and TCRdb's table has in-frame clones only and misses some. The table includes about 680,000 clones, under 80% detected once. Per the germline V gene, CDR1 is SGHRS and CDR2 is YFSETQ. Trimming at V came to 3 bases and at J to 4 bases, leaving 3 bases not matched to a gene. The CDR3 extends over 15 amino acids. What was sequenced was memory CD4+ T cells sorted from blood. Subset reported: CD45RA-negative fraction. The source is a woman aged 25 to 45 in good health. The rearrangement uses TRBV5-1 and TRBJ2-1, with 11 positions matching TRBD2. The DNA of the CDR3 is TGCGCCAGCAGCTCTTCTAGCGGGGGGTACAATGAGCAGTTCTTC. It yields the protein CASSSSSGGYNEQFF.